This TCR beta chain was profiled in a study of post-analysis software for immune sequencing data. Study-wide background: Several disease courses (relapsing-remitting, secondary progressive and progressive-relapsing) of multiple sclerosis were included.

This clonotype appeared once. Its antigen is undetermined. A much larger clone is a single base away; this may be a read error. Trimming took off 6 bases at V and 0 bases at J, with 11 bases between the two ends. Per germline, CDR1 MNHEY and CDR2 SVGAGI. The CDR3 spans 14 residues. cDNA libraries of TCR beta carried unique molecular identifiers. T cells numbering roughly 0.85 to 11 million yielded roughly 0.5 million cDNA molecules. TCRdb recomputed calls from the PCR reads with MiXCR, one row per CDR3 protein. Seen here are approximately 180,000 distinct CDR3 sequences, over 25% observed once, and the top ten hold about 1.6%. Study-wide results and limits: Relative to controls, patients had several TRBV segments at higher frequency, with TRBV5-6, TRBV5-1 and TRBV20-1 among these. Samples prepared in the same batch strongly co-clustered by F measure. Multiple sclerosis patients had significantly lower normalized Chao1 diversity than controls.

The V and J genes are TRBV6-5 and TRBJ1-2; D is ambiguous. The sequence was collected from a girl aged 5 to 17 with multiple sclerosis. Sequencing input: blood. The CDR3 bases are TGTGCCAGCAGGTCCCCCGGAGCTAACTATGGCTACACCTTC. It yields the protein CASRSPGANYGYTF.